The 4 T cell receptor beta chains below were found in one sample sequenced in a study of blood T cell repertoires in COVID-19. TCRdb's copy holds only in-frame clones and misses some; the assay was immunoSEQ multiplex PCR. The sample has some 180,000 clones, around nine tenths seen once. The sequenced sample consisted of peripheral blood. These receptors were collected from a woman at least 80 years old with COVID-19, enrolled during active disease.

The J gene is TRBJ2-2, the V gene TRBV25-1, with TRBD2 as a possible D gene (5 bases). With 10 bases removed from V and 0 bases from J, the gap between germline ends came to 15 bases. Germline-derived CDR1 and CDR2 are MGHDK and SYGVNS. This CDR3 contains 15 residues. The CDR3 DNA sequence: TGTGCCACCAGAGGAGCGGACGCGAACACCGGGGAGCTGTTTTTT. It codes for CATRGADANTGELFF.

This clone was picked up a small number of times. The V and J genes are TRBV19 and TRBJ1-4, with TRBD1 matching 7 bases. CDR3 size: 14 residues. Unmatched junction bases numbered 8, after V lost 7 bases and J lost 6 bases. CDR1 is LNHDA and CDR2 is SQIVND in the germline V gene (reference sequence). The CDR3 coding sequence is TGTGCCAGTACCCCAGGGGGTAGGCATGAAAAACTGTTTTTT. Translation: CASTPGGRHEKLFF.

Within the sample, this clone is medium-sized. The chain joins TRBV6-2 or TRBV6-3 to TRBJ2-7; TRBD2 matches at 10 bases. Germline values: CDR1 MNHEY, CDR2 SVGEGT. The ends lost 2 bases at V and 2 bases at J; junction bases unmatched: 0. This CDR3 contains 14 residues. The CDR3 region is CASSYGTSAYEQYF. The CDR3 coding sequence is TGTGCCAGCAGTTACGGGACTAGCGCCTACGAGCAGTACTTC.

The CDR3 loop is CASRSDRGNSPLHF. CDR3 DNA: TGTGCCAGCAGGTCGGACAGAGGGAATTCACCCCTCCACTTT. The chain links TRBV6-5 to TRBJ1-6; D is possibly TRBD1 (6 bases). The CDR3 has 14 amino acids. V lost 6 bases, J lost 7 bases, and 13 bases lay in between. Germline V lookup: CDR1 MNHEY, CDR2 SVGAGI.